This T cell receptor (beta chain) was recorded in a study of beta chain features in type 1 diabetes. The whole isolated RNA underwent reverse transcription, so sequencing captured expressed TCRB transcripts. Approximately 3.7 million reads per sample on average were obtained from naive, central memory and regulatory T cell samples. The repertoire was sequenced with immunoSEQ multiplex PCR; TCRdb's copy has only in-frame clones and lacks some. Here the sample spans hundreds of thousands of clones, about 30% being singletons. This clone appeared a few times. Via CD45RO/CCR7/CD25/CD127/CD95/CD27, cells of the CD4+ naive, central memory, regulatory and stem cell-like memory subsets were sorted. Trimming removed 3 bases from V and 4 bases from J, with 15 bases in between. The CDR3 loop spans 14 amino acids. The germline CDR1 and CDR2 sequences are GTSNPN and SVGIG (reference sequence).

This clonotype was obtained from a man aged 18 to 29 in good health. The material sequenced was naive CD4+ T cells from blood. This chain links TRBV30 with TRBJ1-1; no clear D. Here the CDR3 reads CAWSDGRLGTEAFF. Written as DNA, the CDR3 is TGTGCCTGGAGCGACGGCCGTCTGGGCACTGAAGCTTTCTTT.